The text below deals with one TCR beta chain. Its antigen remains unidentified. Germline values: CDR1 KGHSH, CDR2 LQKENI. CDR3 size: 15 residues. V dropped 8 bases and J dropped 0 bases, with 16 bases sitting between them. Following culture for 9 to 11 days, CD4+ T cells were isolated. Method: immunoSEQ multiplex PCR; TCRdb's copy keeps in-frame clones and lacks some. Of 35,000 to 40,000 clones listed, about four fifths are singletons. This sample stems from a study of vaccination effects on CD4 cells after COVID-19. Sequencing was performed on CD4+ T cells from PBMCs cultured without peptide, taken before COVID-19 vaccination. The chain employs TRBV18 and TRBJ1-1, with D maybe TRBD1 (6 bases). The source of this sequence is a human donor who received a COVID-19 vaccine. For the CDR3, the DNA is TGTGCCAGCCACAGGACACCAGGGGTGAACACTGAAGCTTTCTTT. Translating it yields CASHRTPGVNTEAFF.